This T cell receptor beta chain originates from a study of shared clonotypes between healthy human individuals. As to this clone: Its antigen remains unknown.

Broader study findings: Among donors, the sharing of clonotypes was expected to be influenced by sequencing depth.

On sorted subsets, replicate PCRs used approximately 190 ng DNA, or approximately 33,000 T cell genomes. Assay: immunoSEQ multiplex PCR; the TCRdb copy retains only in-frame clones and omits some. The sample consists of around 100,000 clones, less than 75% of them appearing once. The source of this sequence is a woman in her thirties in good health. Sequencing was done on a sample of memory CD8+ T cells sorted from blood. Specified subset: CD45RO+ cells pooled with CCR7-negative TemRA cells.

CDR3 residues: CASSVTTGRGYNEQFF. Written as DNA, the CDR3 is TGTGCCAGCAGTGTGACGACAGGGAGGGGATACAATGAGCAGTTCTTC. The rearrangement links TRBV28 to TRBJ2-1; D tentatively reads TRBD1 or TRBD2 (7 bases each). Trimming left V 5 bases short and J 4 bases short, with 18 bases between. Per germline, CDR1 MDHEN and CDR2 SYDVKM. The CDR3 consists of 16 residues.